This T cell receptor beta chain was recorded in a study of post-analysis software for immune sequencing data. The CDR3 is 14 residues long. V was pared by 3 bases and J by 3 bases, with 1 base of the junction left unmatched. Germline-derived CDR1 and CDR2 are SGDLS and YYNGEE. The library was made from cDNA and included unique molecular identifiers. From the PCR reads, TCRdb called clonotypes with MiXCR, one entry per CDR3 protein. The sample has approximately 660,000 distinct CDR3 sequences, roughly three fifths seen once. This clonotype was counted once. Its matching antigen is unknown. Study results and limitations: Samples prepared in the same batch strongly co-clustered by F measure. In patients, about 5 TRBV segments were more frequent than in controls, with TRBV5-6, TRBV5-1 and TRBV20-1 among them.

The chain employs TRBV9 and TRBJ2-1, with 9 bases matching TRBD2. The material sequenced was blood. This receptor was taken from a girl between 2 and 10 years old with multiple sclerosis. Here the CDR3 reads CASSASGDYNEQFF. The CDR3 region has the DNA TGTGCCAGCAGCGCTAGCGGGGACTACAATGAGCAGTTCTTC.